This TCR beta chain was retrieved from a study of blood T cells in healthy people across ages. Study-level points and caveats: Investigators treated diversity estimates from one million T cells as underestimates.

With a J-beta primer mix and a sample-barcoded 5' primer, a second PCR ran about 6 to 11 cycles. MiXCR, applied by TCRdb to the 5' RACE reads, yields one record per CDR3 protein. Of about 1.8 million distinct CDR3 sequences in the sample, around 50% were seen once. This clonotype turned up a few times. Its matching antigen is unknown. This receptor was identified in a woman between 40 and 55 years old in good health. Input material: blood.

DNA for the CDR3: TGTGCCAGCAGTTACTTCAGGGCTACGAACACCGGGGAGCTGTTTTTT. Its translation is CASSYFRATNTGELFF. This chain links TRBV6-5 with TRBJ2-2; perhaps TRBD1 as D (5 bases). V was trimmed by 1 base and J by 0 bases, leaving 9 bases between them. Per the germline V gene, CDR1 is MNHEY and CDR2 is SVGAGI. The CDR3 spans 16 residues.